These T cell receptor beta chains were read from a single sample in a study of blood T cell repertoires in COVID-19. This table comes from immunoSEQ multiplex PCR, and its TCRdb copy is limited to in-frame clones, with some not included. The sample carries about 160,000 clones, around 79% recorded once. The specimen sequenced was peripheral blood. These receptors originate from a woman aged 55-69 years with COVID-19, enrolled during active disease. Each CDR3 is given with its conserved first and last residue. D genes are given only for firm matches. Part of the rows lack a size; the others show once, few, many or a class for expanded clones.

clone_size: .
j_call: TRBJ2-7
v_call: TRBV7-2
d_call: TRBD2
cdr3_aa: CASSFGTSGYEQYF
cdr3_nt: TGTGCCAGCAGCTTTGGGACTAGCGGGTACGAGCAGTACTTC

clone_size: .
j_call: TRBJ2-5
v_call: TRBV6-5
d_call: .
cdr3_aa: CASSLWEKTQYF
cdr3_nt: TGTGCCAGCAGTCTGTGGGAGAAGACCCAGTACTTC

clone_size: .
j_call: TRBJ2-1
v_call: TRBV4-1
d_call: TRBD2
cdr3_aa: CASSHPGLAGYNEQFF
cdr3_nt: TGCGCCAGCAGCCATCCGGGACTAGCGGGCTACAATGAGCAGTTCTTC

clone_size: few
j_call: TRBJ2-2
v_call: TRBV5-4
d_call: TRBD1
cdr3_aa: CASSLGTGSTGELFF
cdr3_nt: TGTGCCAGCAGCTTGGGGACAGGGAGCACCGGGGAGCTGTTTTTT

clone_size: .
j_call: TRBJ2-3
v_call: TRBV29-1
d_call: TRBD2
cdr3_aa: CSANSGRAVDTQYF
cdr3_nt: TGCAGCGCTAATAGCGGGAGGGCGGTAGATACGCAGTATTTT

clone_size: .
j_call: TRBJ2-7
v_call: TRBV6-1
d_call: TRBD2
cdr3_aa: CASSERASGSYEQYF
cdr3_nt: TGTGCCAGCAGTGAAAGGGCTAGCGGCTCCTACGAGCAGTACTTC

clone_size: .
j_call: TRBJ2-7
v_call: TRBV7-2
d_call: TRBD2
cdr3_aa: CASSTSGANNYEQYF
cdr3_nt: TGTGCCAGCAGCACTAGCGGTGCAAATAACTACGAGCAGTACTTC

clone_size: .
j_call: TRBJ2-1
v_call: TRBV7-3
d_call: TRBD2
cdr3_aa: CASSPRTGGPYDEQFF
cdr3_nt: TGTGCCAGCAGCCCGAGAACGGGGGGGCCGTACGATGAGCAGTTCTTC

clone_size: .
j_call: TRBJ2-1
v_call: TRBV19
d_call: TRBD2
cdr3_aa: CASSTLAGGNEQFF
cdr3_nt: TGTGCCAGTAGTACCCTAGCGGGGGGGAATGAGCAGTTCTTC

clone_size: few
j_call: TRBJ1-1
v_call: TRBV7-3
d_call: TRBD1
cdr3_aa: CASSLLPGGMNTEAFF
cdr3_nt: TGTGCCAGCAGCTTACTGCCAGGGGGCATGAACACTGAAGCTTTCTTT

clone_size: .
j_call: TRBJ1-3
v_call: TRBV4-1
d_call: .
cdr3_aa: CASSHPPTGRSGNTIYF
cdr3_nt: TGCGCCAGCAGCCACCCCCCGACAGGACGCTCTGGAAACACCATATATTTT

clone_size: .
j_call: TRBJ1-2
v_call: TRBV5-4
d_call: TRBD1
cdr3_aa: CASSSGRGEDYGYTF
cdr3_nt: TGTGCCAGCAGCTCAGGCAGGGGGGAGGACTATGGCTACACCTTC

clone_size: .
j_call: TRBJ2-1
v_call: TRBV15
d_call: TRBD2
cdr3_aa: CATSRGAGVNHNEQFF
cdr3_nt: TGTGCCACCAGCAGGGGAGCGGGAGTGAACCACAATGAGCAGTTCTTC

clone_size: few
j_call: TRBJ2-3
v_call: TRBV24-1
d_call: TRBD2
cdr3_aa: CATSDFTSGNTDTQYF
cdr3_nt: TGTGCCACCAGTGATTTTACTAGCGGGAACACAGATACGCAGTATTTT

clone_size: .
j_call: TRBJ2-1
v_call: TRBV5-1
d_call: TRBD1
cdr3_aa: CASSPGTGGIDEQFF
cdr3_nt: TGCGCCAGCAGCCCTGGGACAGGGGGCATTGATGAGCAGTTCTTC

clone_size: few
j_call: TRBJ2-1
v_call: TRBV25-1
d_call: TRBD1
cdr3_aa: CASSYRGDEQFF
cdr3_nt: TGTGCCAGCAGTTACAGGGGCGATGAGCAGTTCTTC

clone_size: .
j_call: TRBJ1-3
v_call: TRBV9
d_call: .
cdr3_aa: CASSVSGQTSSGNTIYF
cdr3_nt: TGTGCCAGCAGCGTTTCAGGACAGACCAGCTCTGGAAACACCATATATTTT

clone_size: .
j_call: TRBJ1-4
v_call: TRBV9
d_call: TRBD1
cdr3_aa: CASSVQGVTNEKLFF
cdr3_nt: TGTGCCAGCAGCGTACAGGGGGTCACTAATGAAAAACTGTTTTTT

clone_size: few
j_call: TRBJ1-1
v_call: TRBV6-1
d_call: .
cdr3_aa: CASGVGGEAFF
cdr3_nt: TGTGCCAGCGGTGTGGGGGGGGAAGCTTTCTTT

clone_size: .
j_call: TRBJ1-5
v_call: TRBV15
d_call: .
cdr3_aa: CATSRDRVGQPQHF
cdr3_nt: TGTGCCACCAGCAGAGACAGGGTAGGTCAGCCCCAGCATTTT

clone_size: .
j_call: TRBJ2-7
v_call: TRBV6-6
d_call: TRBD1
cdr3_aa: CASSRPGQGFSYEQYF
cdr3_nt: TGTGCCAGCAGTCGCCCCGGACAGGGATTCTCCTACGAGCAGTACTTC

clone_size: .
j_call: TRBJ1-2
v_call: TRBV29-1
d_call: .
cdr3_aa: CSVYIRDTFYGYTF
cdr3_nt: TGCAGCGTATATATCCGGGACACCTTCTATGGCTACACCTTC

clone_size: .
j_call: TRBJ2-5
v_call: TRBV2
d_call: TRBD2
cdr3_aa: CASSERSGGQETQYF
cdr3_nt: TGTGCCAGCAGTGAACGAAGCGGGGGTCAAGAGACCCAGTACTTC

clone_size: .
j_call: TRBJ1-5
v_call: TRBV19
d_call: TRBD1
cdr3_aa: CASSFSAGGLGNQPQHF
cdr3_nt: TGTGCCAGTAGTTTCTCGGCAGGGGGGCTTGGCAATCAGCCCCAGCATTTT

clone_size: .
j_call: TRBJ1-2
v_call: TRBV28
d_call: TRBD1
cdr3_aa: CAIQGAGRQSNYGYTF
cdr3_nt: TGTGCCATTCAGGGGGCGGGACGGCAATCTAACTATGGCTACACCTTC

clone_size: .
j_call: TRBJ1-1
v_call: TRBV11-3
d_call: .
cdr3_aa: CASSSDGENTEAFF
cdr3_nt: TGTGCCAGCAGCTCGGACGGGGAGAACACTGAAGCTTTCTTT

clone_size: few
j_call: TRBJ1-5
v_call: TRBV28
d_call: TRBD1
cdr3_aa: CASSPLGQGLDQPQHF
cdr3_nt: TGTGCCAGCAGTCCCTTGGGACAGGGCCTCGATCAGCCCCAGCATTTT

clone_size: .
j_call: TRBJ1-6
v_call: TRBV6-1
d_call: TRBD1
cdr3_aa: CASSERAGTGASPLHF
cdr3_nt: TGTGCCAGCAGTGAAAGAGCCGGGACAGGGGCTTCACCCCTCCACTTT

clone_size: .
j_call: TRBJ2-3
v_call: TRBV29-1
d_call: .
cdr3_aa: CSVRGGPQDTQYF
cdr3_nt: TGCAGCGTCCGAGGGGGTCCACAAGATACGCAGTATTTT

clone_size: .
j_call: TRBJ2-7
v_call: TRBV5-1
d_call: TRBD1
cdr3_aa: CASSNRDRGVHEQYF
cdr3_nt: TGCGCCAGCAGCAACCGGGACAGGGGGGTCCACGAGCAGTACTTC

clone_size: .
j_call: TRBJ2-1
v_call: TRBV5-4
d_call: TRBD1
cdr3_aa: CASSSSGTGVGYNEQFF
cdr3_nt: TGTGCCAGCAGCAGTTCCGGGACAGGGGTGGGGTACAATGAGCAGTTCTTC

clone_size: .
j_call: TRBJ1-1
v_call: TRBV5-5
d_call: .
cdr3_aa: CASSREDEAFF
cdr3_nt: TGTGCCAGCAGTCGTGAGGATGAAGCTTTCTTT

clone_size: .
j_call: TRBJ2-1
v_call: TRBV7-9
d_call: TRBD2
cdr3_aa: CASSALAGGFSGEQFF
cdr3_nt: TGTGCCAGCAGCGCCCTAGCGGGAGGGTTCTCCGGCGAGCAGTTCTTC

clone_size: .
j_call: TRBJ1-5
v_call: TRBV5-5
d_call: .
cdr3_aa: CASSLDEGQPQHF
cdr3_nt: TGTGCCAGCAGCCTGGACGAGGGACAGCCCCAGCATTTT

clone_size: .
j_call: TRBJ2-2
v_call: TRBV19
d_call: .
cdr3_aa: CASSIQATGELFF
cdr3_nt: TGTGCCAGTAGTATTCAGGCCACCGGGGAGCTGTTTTTT

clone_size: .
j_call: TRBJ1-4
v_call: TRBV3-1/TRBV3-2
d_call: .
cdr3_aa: CASSQDERVVNEKLFF
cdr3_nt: TGTGCCAGCAGCCAAGATGAGAGGGTCGTAAATGAAAAACTGTTTTTT

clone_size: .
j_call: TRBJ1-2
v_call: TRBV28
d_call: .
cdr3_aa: CASTQGYSDGYTF
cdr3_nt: TGTGCCAGCACCCAGGGTTATTCAGATGGCTACACCTTC

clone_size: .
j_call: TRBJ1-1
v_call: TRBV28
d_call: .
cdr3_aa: CASSQPGRTEAFF
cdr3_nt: TGTGCCAGCAGTCAACCGGGGAGGACTGAAGCTTTCTTT

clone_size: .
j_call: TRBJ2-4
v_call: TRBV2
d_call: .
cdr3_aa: CASSEGRGNIQYF
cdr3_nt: TGTGCCAGCAGTGAAGGTCGGGGTAACATTCAGTACTTC

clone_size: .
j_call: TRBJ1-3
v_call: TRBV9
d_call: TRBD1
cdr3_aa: CASSVGRQGPVDTIYF
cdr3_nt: TGTGCCAGCAGCGTAGGCCGACAGGGCCCCGTGGACACCATATATTTT

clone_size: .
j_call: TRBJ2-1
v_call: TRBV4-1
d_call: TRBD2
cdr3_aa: CASSQDIAGGLLNEQFF
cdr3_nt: TGCGCCAGCAGCCAAGATATAGCGGGGGGGCTATTGAATGAGCAGTTCTTC

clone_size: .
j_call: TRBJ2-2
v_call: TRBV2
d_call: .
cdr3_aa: CASRRSVTGELFF
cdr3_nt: TGTGCCAGCAGGAGGTCGGTCACCGGGGAGCTGTTTTTT

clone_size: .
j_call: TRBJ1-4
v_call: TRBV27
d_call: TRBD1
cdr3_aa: CASMRQGRDEKLFF
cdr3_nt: TGTGCCAGCATGAGACAGGGAAGAGATGAAAAACTGTTTTTT

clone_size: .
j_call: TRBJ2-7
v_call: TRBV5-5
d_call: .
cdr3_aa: CASSLQGPYEQYF
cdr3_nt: TGTGCCAGCAGCTTACAGGGTCCCTACGAGCAGTACTTC

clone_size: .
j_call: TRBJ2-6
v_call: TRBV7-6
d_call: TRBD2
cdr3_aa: CASSLDFGTRGSGANVLTF
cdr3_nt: TGTGCCAGCAGCTTAGATTTTGGGACTAGGGGCTCTGGGGCCAACGTCCTGACTTTC

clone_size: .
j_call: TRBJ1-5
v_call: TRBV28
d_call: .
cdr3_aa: CASSPDNSNQPQHF
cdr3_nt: TGTGCCAGCAGTCCCGACAATAGCAATCAGCCCCAGCATTTT

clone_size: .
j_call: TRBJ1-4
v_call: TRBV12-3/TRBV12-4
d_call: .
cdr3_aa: CASVGAAEKLFF
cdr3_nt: TGTGCCAGCGTAGGAGCAGCGGAAAAACTGTTTTTT

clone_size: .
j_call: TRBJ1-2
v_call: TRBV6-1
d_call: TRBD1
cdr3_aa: CASSEGPFGRGTNGYTF
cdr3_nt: TGTGCCAGCAGTGAAGGGCCTTTCGGCAGGGGGACAAATGGCTACACCTTC

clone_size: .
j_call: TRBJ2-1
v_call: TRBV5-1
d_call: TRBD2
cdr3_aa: CASSPRGGSYNEQFF
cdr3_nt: TGCGCCAGCAGCCCGCGGGGCGGGAGCTACAATGAGCAGTTCTTC

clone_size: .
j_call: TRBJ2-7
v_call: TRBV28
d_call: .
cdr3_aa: CASSPGDLFHEQYF
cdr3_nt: TGTGCCAGCAGCCCAGGGGATCTATTCCACGAGCAGTACTTC

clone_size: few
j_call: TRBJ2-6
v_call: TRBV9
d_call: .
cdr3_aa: CASTFMEGAGANVLTF
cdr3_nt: TGTGCCAGCACCTTCATGGAAGGGGCTGGGGCCAACGTCCTGACTTTC

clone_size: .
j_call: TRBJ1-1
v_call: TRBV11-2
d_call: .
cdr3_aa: CASSLVWGGTEAFF
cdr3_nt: TGTGCCAGCAGCTTAGTTTGGGGGGGCACTGAAGCTTTCTTT

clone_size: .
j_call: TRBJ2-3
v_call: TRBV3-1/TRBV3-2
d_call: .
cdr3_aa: CASSQEFNTQYF
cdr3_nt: TGTGCCAGCAGCCAAGAATTTAATACGCAGTATTTT

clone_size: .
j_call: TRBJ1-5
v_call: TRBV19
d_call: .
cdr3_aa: CASSTGRVQGQPQHF
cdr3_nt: TGTGCCAGTAGTACGGGCAGGGTTCAGGGTCAGCCCCAGCATTTT

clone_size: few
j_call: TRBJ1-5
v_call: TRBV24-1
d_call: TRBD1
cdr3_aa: CATSDHTGTGDNQPQHF
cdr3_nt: TGTGCCACCAGTGACCATACCGGGACAGGGGACAATCAGCCCCAGCATTTT

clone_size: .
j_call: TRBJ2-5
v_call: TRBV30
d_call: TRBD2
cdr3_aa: CAWNAGLAPPGRQETQYF
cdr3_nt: TGTGCCTGGAATGCAGGACTAGCGCCCCCGGGGCGCCAAGAGACCCAGTACTTC

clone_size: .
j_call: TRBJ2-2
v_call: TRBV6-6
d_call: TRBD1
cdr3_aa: CASSEGARTGELFF
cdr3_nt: TGTGCCAGCAGTGAGGGGGCCAGGACCGGGGAGCTGTTTTTT

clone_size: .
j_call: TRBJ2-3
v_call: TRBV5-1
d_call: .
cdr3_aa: CASSLAPDTDTQYF
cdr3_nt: TGCGCCAGCAGCTTGGCGCCAGACACAGATACGCAGTATTTT

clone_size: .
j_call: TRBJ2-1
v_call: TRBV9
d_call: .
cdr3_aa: CASSGAVRPYNEQFF
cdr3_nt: TGTGCCAGCAGCGGGGCCGTCCGCCCCTACAATGAGCAGTTCTTC